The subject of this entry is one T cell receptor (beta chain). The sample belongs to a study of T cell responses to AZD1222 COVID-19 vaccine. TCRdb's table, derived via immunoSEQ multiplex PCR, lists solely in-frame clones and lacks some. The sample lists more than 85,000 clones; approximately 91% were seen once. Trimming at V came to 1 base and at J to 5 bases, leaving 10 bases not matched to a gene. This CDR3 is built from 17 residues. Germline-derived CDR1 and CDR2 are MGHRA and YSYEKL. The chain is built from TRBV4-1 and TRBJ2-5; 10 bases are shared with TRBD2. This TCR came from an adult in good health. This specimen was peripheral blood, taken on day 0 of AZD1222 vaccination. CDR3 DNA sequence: TGCGCCAGCAGCCAAGTCCTCATAGCGGGGGGAATGGAGACCCAGTACTTC. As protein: CASSQVLIAGGMETQYF.